This T cell receptor (beta chain) is from a study of shared clonotypes between healthy human individuals. Between the trimmed V and J ends, which lost 1 base and 2 bases, there was a span of 10 bases. The CDR3 extends over 15 amino acids. Germline CDR1 reads SGHNT; CDR2 reads YYREEE (reference sequence). Measured with immunoSEQ multiplex PCR; TCRdb has only the in-frame clones, and not every one. The sample carries around 1.9 million clones, about 94% recorded once. Study-level results: It was the non-shared clonotypes that had lower generation probabilities than clonotypes shared by all four donors. Rarefaction showed sorted-subset sequencing was incomplete despite large depth. Larger richness was generally estimated for naive than memory subsets.

For this clone: Its target is unknown. Other DNA variants within this sample encode the same CDR3.

Naive CD8 populations comprised CD45RO-negative cells positively selected for CCR7, excluding terminally differentiated effector memory CD45RA+ cells. The sample taken for sequencing was naive CD8+ T cells from PBMCs. The source of this sequence is a man aged 18 to 29 in good health. Some clones in this sample may be carry-over from other donors' samples. The J gene is TRBJ2-1, the V gene TRBV5-4; D is perhaps TRBD2 (5 bases). CDR3 residues: CASSLLREAYNEQFF. The CDR3 coding sequence is TGTGCCAGCAGCTTGTTACGGGAAGCCTACAATGAGCAGTTCTTC.